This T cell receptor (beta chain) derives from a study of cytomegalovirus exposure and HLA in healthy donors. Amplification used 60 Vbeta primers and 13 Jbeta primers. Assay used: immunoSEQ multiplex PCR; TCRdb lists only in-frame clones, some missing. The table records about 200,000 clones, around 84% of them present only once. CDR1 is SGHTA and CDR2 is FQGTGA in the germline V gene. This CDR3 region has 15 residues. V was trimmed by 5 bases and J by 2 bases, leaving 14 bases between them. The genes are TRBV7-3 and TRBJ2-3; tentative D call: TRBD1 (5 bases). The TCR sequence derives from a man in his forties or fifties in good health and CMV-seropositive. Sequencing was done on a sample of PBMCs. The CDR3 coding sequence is TGTGCCAGCAGCGCTCGTAGCAGGGTCACAGATACGCAGTATTTT. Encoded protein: CASSARSRVTDTQYF.